These 32 T cell receptor beta chains originate from one sample sequenced in a study of blood T cell repertoires in COVID-19. Profiled with immunoSEQ multiplex PCR; TCRdb holds only in-frame clones, not every one. This repertoire shows 110,000 or so clones, around 84% found once; its top ten account for around 8%. The material sequenced was peripheral blood. Every receptor here comes from a woman aged 35 to 49 with acute or convalescent COVID-19.

The V gene is TRBV4-1, the J gene TRBJ1-1, with 7 nucleotides matching TRBD1. Trimming took 2 bases from V and 13 from J; bases not matched to a gene: 16. Germline-derived CDR1 and CDR2 are MGHRA and YSYEKL. There are 15 residues in the CDR3. The CDR3 protein is CASSQPGTARSRGFF. CDR3 sequence (DNA): TGCGCCAGCAGCCAACCCGGGACAGCCAGGTCTCGAGGTTTCTTT.

The V and J genes are TRBV30 and TRBJ2-3; a possible D gene is TRBD2 (5 bases). With 2 bases removed from V and 5 bases from J, the gap between germline ends came to 8 bases. CDR1 is GTSNPN and CDR2 is SVGIG in the germline V gene (reference sequence). CDR3 length: 12 amino acids. CDR3 sequence: CAWSLGVDTQYF. The CDR3 DNA follows: TGTGCCTGGAGTCTCGGGGTAGATACGCAGTATTTT.

V is TRBV10-3 and J is TRBJ1-1, with D possibly being TRBD1 (5 bases). This CDR3 is 13 amino acids long. Germline CDR1 ENHRY, CDR2 SYGVKD. With 7 bases removed from V and 7 bases from J, the gap between germline ends came to 16 bases. CDR3 amino acids: CAIKVGEEGEAFF. The DNA for the CDR3 is TGTGCCATCAAGGTGGGGGAGGAAGGTGAAGCTTTCTTT.

The rearrangement uses TRBV18 and TRBJ1-2, with D perhaps matching TRBD1 (6 bases). Looked up from germline, CDR1 is KGHSH and CDR2 is LQKENI. The CDR3 spans 17 residues. V was clipped by 4 bases and J by 4 bases, with 22 bases between them. As DNA, the CDR3 is TGTGCCAGCTCACTGAAAGTAGTACAGGGTTCTCTCTATGGCTACACCTTC. This codes for CASSLKVVQGSLYGYTF.

The V and J genes are TRBV6-6 and TRBJ1-4; TRBD1 might be the D (6 bases). Germline values: CDR1 MNHNY, CDR2 SVGAGI (reference sequence). The CDR3 runs to 14 residues. Trimming removed 3 bases at V and 8 bases at J, with 13 bases between. The CDR3 here is CASSYQGKTEKLFF. CDR3 nucleotide sequence: TGTGCCAGCAGTTATCAGGGGAAGACGGAAAAACTGTTTTTT.

V and J are TRBV4-1 and TRBJ1-1, with 9 bases fitting TRBD1. V lost 2 bases to trimming and J lost 4 bases; unmatched junction nucleotides: 11. The length of the CDR3 is 17 residues. From germline, CDR1 is MGHRA and CDR2 YSYEKL. The CDR3 reads CASSQLLQGAKFTEAFF. Written as DNA, the CDR3 is TGCGCCAGCAGCCAATTACTACAGGGGGCGAAGTTCACTGAAGCTTTCTTT.

The rearrangement joins TRBV30 to TRBJ1-1; a possible D gene is TRBD1 (6 bases). Trimming left V 0 bases short and J 10 bases short, with 15 bases between. The CDR3 consists of 13 residues. Germline loops: CDR1 GTSNPN, CDR2 SVGIG (reference sequence). In nucleotides, the CDR3 is TGTGCCTGGAGTGTACAGGGAGTCTTGGGAGCTTTCTTT. Its protein is CAWSVQGVLGAFF.

This sequence joins TRBV19 and TRBJ2-2; D unresolved. The CDR3 has 14 residues. Germline lookup yields CDR1 LNHDA and CDR2 SQIVND (reference sequence). Trimming shortened V by 1 base and J by 3 bases, and 6 bases separated the two germline ends. In DNA, the CDR3 is TGTGCCAGTAGTATAGCTGTTTACACCGGGGAGCTGTTTTTT. This encodes CASSIAVYTGELFF. Full variable domain (missing parts from reference TRBV19 and TRBJ2-2): DGGITQSPKYLFRKEGQNVTLSCEQNLNHDAMYWYRQDPGQGLRLIYYSQIVNDFQKGDIAEGYSVSREKKESFPLTVTSAQKNPTAFYLCASSIAVYTGELFFGEGSRLTVL.

Only a few counts were recorded for this clone. The chain has TRBV24-1 and TRBJ1-4; D gene unclear. The CDR3 spans 19 residues. The germline V and J ends were trimmed by 0 bases and 0 bases, with 16 bases remaining between them. The germline V gene has CDR1 KGHDR and CDR2 SFDVKD. The CDR3, as DNA: TGTGCCACCAGTGATTTGATTTGGCAGGAGGTCCCAACTAATGAAAAACTGTTTTTT. It encodes CATSDLIWQEVPTNEKLFF.

The chain employs TRBV5-4 and TRBJ1-6, with 9 bases identical to TRBD1. CDR3 size: 14 residues. CDR1 and CDR2 from the germline V gene are SGHNT and YYREEE (reference sequence). V was clipped by 3 bases and J by 7 bases; unmatched bases: 2. The CDR3 sequence is CASSSGQGNSPLHF. In DNA, the CDR3 is TGTGCCAGCAGCTCGGGACAGGGAAATTCACCCCTCCACTTT.

This clone was observed once. The V call is TRBV5-1, the J call TRBJ2-2; D perhaps matches TRBD1 (6 bases). Germline V gene lookup returns CDR1 SGHRS and CDR2 YFSETQ. V was shortened by 2 bases and J by 4 bases, with 12 bases between the two germline ends. CDR3 length: 15 amino acids. Here the CDR3 DNA reads TGCGCCAGCAGCTTACGGACAGCGACCACCGGGGAGCTGTTTTTT. Residues: CASSLRTATTGELFF.

The V and J genes are TRBV5-1 and TRBJ1-2; TRBD1 is a possible D gene (5 bases). The CDR3 is 16 residues long. The V end was cut by 0 bases, the J end by 6 bases, with 18 bases between. CDR1 SGHRS and CDR2 YFSETQ come from the germline V gene. Written as DNA, the CDR3 is TGCGCCAGCAGCTTGGAACGGCCGGGGCGGGGGGATGGCTACACCTTC. As protein: CASSLERPGRGDGYTF.

V and J are TRBV7-2 and TRBJ2-4; 9 bases are a match to TRBD2. The CDR3 runs to 16 residues. In germline, CDR1 is SGHTA, CDR2 FQGNSA. Germline trimming cut 7 bases from V and 6 bases from J; bases unmatched to any gene: 13. Here the CDR3 reads CASTPPGRGGINIQYF. The DNA of the CDR3 is TGTGCCAGCACCCCGCCCGGGCGGGGGGGCATAAACATTCAGTACTTC.

V and J are TRBV5-1 and TRBJ1-3, with 7 bases fitting TRBD1. This CDR3 region has 15 residues. Unmatched junction bases numbered 4, after V lost 3 bases and J lost 1 base. Germline CDR1 SGHRS, CDR2 YFSETQ. CDR3 sequence (DNA): TGCGCCAGCAGCTCGACAGGGAGTTCTGGAAACACCATATATTTT. Translation: CASSSTGSSGNTIYF.

This clone came up a few times. The chain employs TRBV5-6 and TRBJ2-2; D unclear. The CDR3 contains 12 residues. The V gene's germline CDR1 is SGHDT and CDR2 YYEEEE. Trimming cost V 4 bases and J 8 bases, with 9 bases left between them. The CDR3 DNA follows: TGTGCCAGCAGCCCCAGATGGGGGGAGCTGTTTTTT. Residues: CASSPRWGELFF.

The chain combines TRBV19 with TRBJ1-2; TRBD1 might be the D (6 bases). This CDR3 spans 14 amino acids. Germline V lookup: CDR1 LNHDA, CDR2 SQIVND (reference sequence). The V end was cut by 10 bases, the J end by 7 bases, with 22 bases between. In nucleotides, the CDR3 is TGTGCCACCCTACGCGGACAGATGGGCGGTGGCTACACCTTC. This gives the protein CATLRGQMGGGYTF.

The chain carries TRBV7-2 and TRBJ2-7; TRBD2 matches 7 bases. CDR1 and CDR2 (germline): SGHTA, FQGNSA. This CDR3 has 14 amino acids. Trimming at V came to 4 bases and at J to 7 bases, leaving 10 bases not matched to a gene. CDR3 coding DNA: TGTGCCAGCAGCTCTGCGGGGGTCTTTGGGGAGCAGTACTTC. Residues: CASSSAGVFGEQYF. Full variable domain (remainder filled in from reference TRBV7-2 and TRBJ2-7): GAGVSQSPSNKVTEKGKDVELRCDPISGHTALYWYRQSLGQGLEFLIYFQGNSAPDKSGLPSDRFSAERTGGSVSTLTIQRTQQEDSAVYLCASSSAGVFGEQYFGPGTRLTVT.

The table lists this clone with a few counts. The V and J genes are TRBV5-1 and TRBJ1-5, with D uncertain. Germline V CDR1 and CDR2: SGHRS, YFSETQ. This CDR3 contains 13 residues. Trimming removed 0 bases at V and 7 bases at J, with 8 bases between. CDR3 amino acids: CASSLGLGQPQHF. The CDR3 nucleotides read TGCGCCAGCAGCTTGGGTCTAGGACAGCCCCAGCATTTT.

The V and J genes are TRBV6-5 and TRBJ2-1, with TRBD2 matching over 7 bases. Germline CDR1 and CDR2: MNHEY and SVGAGI. J was trimmed by 5 bases and V by 6 bases; bases with no gene match: 4. This CDR3 is 13 amino acids long. The CDR3 sequence is CASRPGGNNEQFF. The CDR3 DNA follows: TGTGCCAGCAGGCCGGGGGGTAACAATGAGCAGTTCTTC.

The chain recombines TRBV3-1 (or the pseudogene TRBV3-2) with TRBJ1-2, with D uncertain. The CDR3 has 14 amino acids. V lost 4 bases and J 6 bases, leaving 15 bases between the germline ends. The germline V gene has CDR1 LGHDT and CDR2 YNNKEL (reference sequence). The CDR3 sequence is CASSPNAGYNGYTF. CDR3 nucleotides: TGTGCCAGCAGCCCGAATGCGGGCTATAATGGCTACACCTTC.

V gene TRBV7-7 combines with J gene TRBJ2-2, with 8 bases lining up with TRBD1. The CDR3 loop spans 16 amino acids. Germline loops: CDR1 SSHAT, CDR2 FNYEAQ (reference sequence). Trimming took 5 bases from V and 3 from J; bases not matched to a gene: 8. CDR3 amino acids: CASSPTGAADTGELFF. CDR3 DNA sequence: TGTGCCAGCAGCCCGACAGGGGCTGCGGACACCGGGGAGCTGTTTTTT.

The rearrangement uses TRBV9 and TRBJ2-1, with D tentatively TRBD1 (5 bases). Trimming stripped 3 bases from V and 6 bases from J, with 19 bases between. The CDR3 consists of 16 residues. Per the germline V gene, CDR1 is SGDLS and CDR2 is YYNGEE. The CDR3: CASSGPQGIRGNEQFF. CDR3 sequence (DNA): TGTGCCAGCAGCGGTCCTCAGGGTATCCGTGGCAATGAGCAGTTCTTC.

The chain carries TRBV9 and TRBJ2-7; TRBD1 aligns across 9 bases. The ends lost 4 bases at V and 6 bases at J; junction bases unmatched: 11. CDR1 and CDR2 (germline): SGDLS, YYNGEE. This CDR3 region has 15 residues. For the CDR3, the DNA is TGTGCCAGCAGCCCCCCTGGTGGGACAGGGACCGAGCAGTACTTC. Translation gives CASSPPGGTGTEQYF. Variable domain in full (rest from reference TRBV9 and TRBJ2-7): DSGVTQTPKHLITATGQRVTLRCSPRSGDLSVYWYQQSLDQGLQFLIQYYNGEERAKGNILERFSAQQFPDLHSELNLSSLELGDSALYFCASSPPGGTGTEQYFGPGTRLTVT.

The rearrangement links TRBV6-2 or TRBV6-3 to TRBJ2-2; D is perhaps TRBD1 (5 bases). The V end lost 5 bases, the J end lost 1 base, and 8 bases lay between the germline ends. The CDR3 is made up of 14 amino acids. The V gene's germline CDR1 is MNHEY and CDR2 SVGEGT. CDR3 amino acids: CASSVTGNTGELFF. In DNA form, the CDR3 reads TGTGCCAGCAGTGTAACAGGGAACACCGGGGAGCTGTTTTTT.

This clone was detected once. This CDR3 is CASSISKPDTQYF. CDR3 coding DNA: TGTGCCAGTAGTATTTCGAAGCCCGATACGCAGTATTTT. The gene calls are TRBV19 and TRBJ2-3; D gene unclear. Germline V CDR1 and CDR2: LNHDA, SQIVND (reference sequence). Trimming pared 3 bases from V and 6 bases from J, leaving 10 bases between. This CDR3 contains 13 residues.

V is TRBV2 and J is TRBJ1-6, with 7 bases that match TRBD1. V was clipped by 5 bases and J by 5 bases; unmatched bases: 18. Germline V gene data show CDR1 as SNHLY and CDR2 as FYNNEI. This CDR3 region has 19 residues. The CDR3 DNA reads TGTGCCAGCAGTAGTCGGACAAGGCGACAGGGCTGGGATAATTCACCCCTCCACTTT. This translates into CASSSRTRRQGWDNSPLHF.

V usage is TRBV5-1 and J usage is TRBJ2-3; tentative D call: TRBD2 (5 bases). The CDR3 sequence is 15 residues long. Trimming removed 4 bases from V and 4 bases from J, with 16 bases in between. The V gene's germline CDR1 is SGHRS and CDR2 YFSETQ. CDR3 sequence reads: CASSLDSPRADTQYF. The CDR3 DNA reads as TGCGCCAGCAGCCTGGACTCTCCCCGTGCAGATACGCAGTATTTT.

The rearrangement uses TRBV19 and TRBJ1-6; D is possibly TRBD1 (6 bases). The CDR3 runs 15 residues. The germline gives CDR1 LNHDA, CDR2 SQIVND (reference sequence). V was shortened by 6 bases and J by 4 bases, with 13 bases between the two germline ends. CDR3 nucleotides: TGTGCCAGTAGACCGACAGGCGTTTATAATTCACCCCTCCACTTT. Translation: CASRPTGVYNSPLHF.

The chain links TRBV3-1 (or the pseudogene TRBV3-2) to TRBJ2-6; no clear D gene. Germline V CDR1 and CDR2: LGHDT, YNNKEL (reference sequence). CDR3 length: 14 amino acids. Deletions cut 4 bases from V and 0 bases from J, with 4 bases between. CDR3 amino acids: CASSLLSGANVLTF. DNA for the CDR3: TGTGCCAGCAGCCTCCTCTCTGGGGCCAACGTCCTGACTTTC.

This chain links TRBV6-1 with TRBJ2-7, with 8 bases that match TRBD1. The V gene end was trimmed by 3 bases and the J gene end by 3 bases; junction bases not matched to a gene: 4. The CDR3 is made up of 14 amino acids. Germline CDR1 is MNHNS and CDR2 is SASEGT. In DNA, the CDR3 is TGTGCCAGCAGTGACCGACAGGGGAACTACGAGCAGTACTTC. This sequence encodes CASSDRQGNYEQYF.

The V call is TRBV2, the J call TRBJ1-2; D call uncertain. Germline V gene lookup returns CDR1 SNHLY and CDR2 FYNNEI. Trimming took off 2 bases at V and 0 bases at J, with 7 bases between the two ends. The CDR3 is made up of 14 amino acids. CDR3 in DNA: TGTGCCAGCAGTGAACGAGGTTCTAACTATGGCTACACCTTC. It is translated as CASSERGSNYGYTF.

V usage is TRBV11-3 and J usage is TRBJ2-3, with D possibly being TRBD1 (6 bases). Germline CDR1 and CDR2: SGHNT and YENEEA. This CDR3 comprises 14 residues. Trimming took 5 bases from V and 8 from J, leaving 17 bases between them. The CDR3 nucleotides read TGTGCCAGCAGCCCCGGACAGTCGGCAGCTACGCAGTATTTT. Protein sequence: CASSPGQSAATQYF.